A selection of T cell receptor beta chains follows, all from one sample in a study of PD-1 blockade in classical Hodgkin lymphoma. This table comes from immunoSEQ multiplex PCR, and its TCRdb copy is limited to in-frame clones, with some not included. The table records 20,000 to 25,000 clones, 60% to 85% of them present only once. The source was peripheral blood mononuclear cells (PBMCs), collected before the second cycle of nivolumab. All receptors come from a human donor with classical Hodgkin lymphoma. Each CDR3 is given with its conserved first and last residue. Each record gives: J gene, D gene, clone size, V gene, CDR3 protein, CDR3 DNA. A D gene is named only where the DNA matches it firmly. For some rows the clone size is stated as once, few or many, or as a class when expanded; others skip it.

TRBJ2-5 TRBD1 . TRBV27 CASALLQGAQETQYF TGTGCCAGCGCGCTCTTACAGGGGGCTCAAGAGACCCAGTACTTC
TRBJ2-3 TRBD2 . TRBV5-1 CASSFLAGGQADTQYF TGCGCCAGCAGCTTCTTAGCGGGAGGGCAGGCAGATACGCAGTATTTT
TRBJ1-2 TRBD1 medium-sized TRBV5-4 CASKLLGTGVGYTF TGTGCCAGCAAGCTATTGGGGACAGGGGTCGGCTACACCTTC
TRBJ2-2 . medium-sized TRBV7-2 CASSLAGGPGELFF TGTGCCAGCAGCTTAGCGGGCGGGCCCGGGGAGCTGTTTTTT
TRBJ2-7 TRBD2 . TRBV2 CASESGRAAEQYF TGTGCCAGTGAGAGCGGGAGGGCCGCCGAGCAGTACTTC
TRBJ1-2 . . TRBV5-8 CASSGGFYGYTF TGTGCCAGCAGCGGGGGCTTTTATGGCTACACCTTC
TRBJ1-1 . . TRBV18 CASSPLGNTEAFF TGTGCCAGCTCACCACTGGGAAACACTGAAGCTTTCTTT
TRBJ2-7 TRBD1 . TRBV2 CASSGTGRYEQYF TGTGCCAGCTCCGGGACAGGGAGGTACGAGCAGTACTTC
TRBJ2-7 TRBD2 . TRBV18 CASSPYLAGVQEQYF TGTGCCAGCTCACCCTACCTAGCGGGAGTTCAAGAGCAGTACTTC
TRBJ2-2 . . TRBV16 CASSQSIGAGELFF TGTGCCAGCAGCCAATCGATCGGGGCCGGGGAGCTGTTTTTT
TRBJ2-6 . . TRBV27 CASSQSTVSSGANVLTF TGTGCCAGCAGTCAATCCACGGTGAGCTCTGGGGCCAACGTCCTGACTTTC
TRBJ2-2 . medium-sized TRBV28 CASSSRPGHYTGELFF TGTGCCAGCAGTTCCCGACCGGGACACTACACCGGGGAGCTGTTTTTT
TRBJ2-3 . few TRBV7-3 CASSLSRPGTTTDTQYF TGTGCCAGCAGCTTAAGTAGGCCAGGAACTACTACAGATACGCAGTATTTT
TRBJ2-1 TRBD2 once TRBV25-1 CASTYGTSGNNEQFF TGTGCCAGCACTTACGGGACTAGCGGAAACAATGAGCAGTTCTTC
TRBJ2-3 . . TRBV29-1 CSVEAITDTQYF TGCAGCGTTGAAGCCATCACAGATACGCAGTATTTT
TRBJ2-5 . . TRBV7-2 CASSFQARDTQYF TGTGCCAGCAGCTTCCAAGCCCGGGACACCCAGTACTTC
TRBJ2-3 . . TRBV19 CASSIARMSTDTQYF TGTGCCAGTAGTATAGCGCGGATGAGCACAGATACGCAGTATTTT
TRBJ2-3 . . TRBV7-2 CASSLRVGVDTQYF TGTGCCAGCAGCTTAAGGGTGGGTGTGGATACGCAGTATTTT
TRBJ2-7 TRBD1 . TRBV7-9 CASSPGGEQYF TGTGCCAGCAGCCCAGGGGGAGAGCAGTACTTC
TRBJ2-7 . . TRBV6-6 CASSYGTTYEQYF TGTGCCAGCAGTTACGGGACAACCTACGAGCAGTACTTC
TRBJ2-2 TRBD1 . TRBV7-9 CASSHTTGTGTTGELFF TGTGCCAGCAGCCACACCACCGGGACAGGGACCACCGGGGAGCTGTTTTTT
TRBJ2-1 . . TRBV28 CASTRRRVTHNEQFF TGTGCCAGCACCCGCCGCAGGGTAACGCACAATGAGCAGTTCTTC
TRBJ2-2 . . TRBV6-6 CASSLRAANTGELFF TGTGCCAGCAGTTTGCGGGCGGCGAACACCGGGGAGCTGTTTTTT
TRBJ2-4 . . TRBV10-2 CASRPTTTAEIIQYF TGCGCCAGCAGACCTACGACAACGGCAGAGATCATTCAGTACTTC
TRBJ1-1 . . TRBV10-3 CAISVMAENTEAFF TGTGCCATCAGTGTCATGGCGGAGAACACTGAAGCTTTCTTT
TRBJ2-1 . once TRBV9 CASSVGTTNNEQFF TGTGCCAGCAGCGTAGGGACTACCAACAATGAGCAGTTCTTC
TRBJ2-1 . . TRBV6-1 CASSEGGAGSYNEQFF TGTGCCAGCAGCGAAGGGGGAGCCGGGTCCTACAATGAGCAGTTCTTC
TRBJ2-2 . . TRBV6-5 CASSAAYGELFF TGTGCCAGCAGTGCTGCGTACGGGGAGCTGTTTTTT
TRBJ2-6 . . TRBV28 CASSRDRYGGANVLTF TGTGCCAGCAGCCGAGACAGGTACGGTGGGGCCAACGTCCTGACTTTC
TRBJ2-3 TRBD2 . TRBV5-4 CASSSFSSVSGRPGYF TGTGCCAGCAGCTCCTTTAGCTCGGTTAGCGGGAGGCCCGGGTATTTT
TRBJ1-5 . . TRBV2 CASSVGEGNQPQHF TGTGCCAGCAGTGTGGGGGAGGGCAATCAGCCCCAGCATTTT
TRBJ2-5 TRBD1 . TRBV10-3 CAINNGQGAETQYF TGTGCCATCAACAATGGACAGGGGGCAGAGACCCAGTACTTC
TRBJ2-3 . . TRBV28 CASSLIGPSTDTQYF TGTGCCAGCAGCCTCATAGGGCCCAGCACAGATACGCAGTATTTT
TRBJ2-1 . . TRBV28 CASSLIGLRVTDEQFF TGTGCCAGCAGCTTAATTGGACTTAGGGTTACTGATGAGCAGTTCTTC
TRBJ2-1 TRBD2 . TRBV11-2 CASSLIPSGSTGSYNEQFF TGTGCCAGCAGCTTAATTCCTAGCGGGAGCACCGGCTCCTACAATGAGCAGTTCTTC
TRBJ2-3 . . TRBV6-1 CASSELAGGVYTQYF TGTGCCAGCAGTGAACTCGCGGGCGGTGTGTATACGCAGTATTTT
TRBJ2-7 . . TRBV27 CASSFGQSSYEQYF TGTGCCAGCAGTTTCGGACAGTCCTCCTACGAGCAGTACTTC
TRBJ2-7 TRBD1 . TRBV11-3 CASSTPETGKVTYEQYF TGTGCCAGCAGCACCCCTGAGACAGGGAAGGTGACCTACGAGCAGTACTTC
TRBJ1-5 . once TRBV7-2 CASSLVVGQPQHF TGTGCCAGCAGCTTAGTCGTAGGGCAGCCCCAGCATTTT